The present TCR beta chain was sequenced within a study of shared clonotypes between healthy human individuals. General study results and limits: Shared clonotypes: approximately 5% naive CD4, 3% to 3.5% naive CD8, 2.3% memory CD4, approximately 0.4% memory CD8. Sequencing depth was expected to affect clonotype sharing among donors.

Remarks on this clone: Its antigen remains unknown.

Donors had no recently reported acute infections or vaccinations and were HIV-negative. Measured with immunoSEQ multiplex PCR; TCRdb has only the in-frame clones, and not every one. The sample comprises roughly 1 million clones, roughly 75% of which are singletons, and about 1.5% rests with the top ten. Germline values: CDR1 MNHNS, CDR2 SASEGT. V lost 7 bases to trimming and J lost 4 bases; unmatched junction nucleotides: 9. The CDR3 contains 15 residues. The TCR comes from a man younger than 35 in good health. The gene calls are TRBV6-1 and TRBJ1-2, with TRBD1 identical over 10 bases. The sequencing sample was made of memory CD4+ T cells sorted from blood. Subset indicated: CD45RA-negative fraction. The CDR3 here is CASIPGTGAGYGYTF. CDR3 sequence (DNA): TGTGCCAGCATCCCCGGGACAGGGGCCGGCTATGGCTACACCTTC.